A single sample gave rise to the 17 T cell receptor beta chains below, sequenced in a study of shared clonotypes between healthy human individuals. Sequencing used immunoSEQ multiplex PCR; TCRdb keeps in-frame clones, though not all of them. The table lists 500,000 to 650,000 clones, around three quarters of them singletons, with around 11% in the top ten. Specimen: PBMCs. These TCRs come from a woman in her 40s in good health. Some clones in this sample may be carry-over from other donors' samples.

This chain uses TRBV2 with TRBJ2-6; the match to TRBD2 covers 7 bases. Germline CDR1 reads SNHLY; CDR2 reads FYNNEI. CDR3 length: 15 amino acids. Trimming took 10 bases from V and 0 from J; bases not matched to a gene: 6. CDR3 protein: CAMGGRTSGANVLTF. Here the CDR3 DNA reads TGTGCCATGGGCGGGAGAACCTCTGGGGCCAACGTCCTGACTTTC.

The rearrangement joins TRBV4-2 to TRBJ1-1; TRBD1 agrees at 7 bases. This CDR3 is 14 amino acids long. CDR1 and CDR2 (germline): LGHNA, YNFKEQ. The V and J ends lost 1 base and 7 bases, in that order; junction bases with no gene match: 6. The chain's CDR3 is CASSQASGQSEAFF. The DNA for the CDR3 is TGTGCCAGCAGCCAAGCCTCGGGACAGAGTGAAGCTTTCTTT.

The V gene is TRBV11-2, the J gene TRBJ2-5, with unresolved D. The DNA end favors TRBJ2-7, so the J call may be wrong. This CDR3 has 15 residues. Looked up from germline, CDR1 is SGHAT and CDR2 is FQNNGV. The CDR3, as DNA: TGTGCCAGCAGCTACTCGTCTAGGTACCCCTCCGAGCAGTACTTC. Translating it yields CASSYSSRYPSEQYF.

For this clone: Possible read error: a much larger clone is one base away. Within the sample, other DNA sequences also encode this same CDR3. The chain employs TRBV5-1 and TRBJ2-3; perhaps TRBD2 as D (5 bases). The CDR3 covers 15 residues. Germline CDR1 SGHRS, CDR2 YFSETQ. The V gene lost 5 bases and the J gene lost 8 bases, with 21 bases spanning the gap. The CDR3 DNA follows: TGCGCCAGCAGGCCAGGACTCCCTTGGACCCTTACGCAGTATTTT. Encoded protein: CASRPGLPWTLTQYF.

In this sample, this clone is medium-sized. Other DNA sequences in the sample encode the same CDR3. The CDR3: CASSANNQPQHF. CDR3 sequence (DNA): TGTGCCAGCAGCGCCAATAATCAGCCCCAGCATTTT. The chain combines TRBV13 with TRBJ1-5; D gene uncertain. V lost 5 bases and J 4 bases, leaving 6 bases between the germline ends. The CDR3 sequence is 12 residues long. Per germline, CDR1 PRHDT and CDR2 FYEKMQ (reference sequence).

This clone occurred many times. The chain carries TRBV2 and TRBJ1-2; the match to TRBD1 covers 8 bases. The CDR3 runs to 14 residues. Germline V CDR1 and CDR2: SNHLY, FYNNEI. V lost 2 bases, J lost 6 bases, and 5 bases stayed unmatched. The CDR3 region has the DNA TGTGCCAGCAGTGAAAGGGACAGGAGCGATGGCTACACCTTC. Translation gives CASSERDRSDGYTF.

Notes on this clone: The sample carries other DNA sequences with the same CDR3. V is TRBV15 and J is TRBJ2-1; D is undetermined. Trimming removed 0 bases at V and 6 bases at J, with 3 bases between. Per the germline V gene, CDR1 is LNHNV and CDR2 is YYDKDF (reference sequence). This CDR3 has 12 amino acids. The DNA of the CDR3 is TGTGCCACCAGCAGAGACAGCAATGAGCAGTTCTTC. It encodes CATSRDSNEQFF.

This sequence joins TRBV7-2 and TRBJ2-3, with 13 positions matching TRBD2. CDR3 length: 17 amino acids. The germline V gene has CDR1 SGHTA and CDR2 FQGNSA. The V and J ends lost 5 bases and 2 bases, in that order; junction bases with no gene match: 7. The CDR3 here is CASSTRTSGGYTDTQYF. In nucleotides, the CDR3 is TGTGCCAGCAGCACCAGGACTAGCGGGGGTTACACAGATACGCAGTATTTT. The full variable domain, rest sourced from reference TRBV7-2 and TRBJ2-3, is GAGVSQSPSNKVTEKGKDVELRCDPISGHTALYWYRQSLGQGLEFLIYFQGNSAPDKSGLPSDRFSAERTGGSVSTLTIQRTQQEDSAVYLCASSTRTSGGYTDTQYFGPGTRLTVL.

CDR3 DNA: TGTGCCAGCAGCTTTAGGGTCGGACAGGGCGGGGAGCCCCAGCATTTT. The encoded protein is CASSFRVGQGGEPQHF. The chain is built from TRBV11-2 and TRBJ1-5; the match to TRBD1 covers 8 bases. CDR3 length: 16 amino acids. Per the germline V gene, CDR1 is SGHAT and CDR2 is FQNNGV. Trimming at V came to 3 bases and at J to 8 bases, leaving 12 bases not matched to a gene.

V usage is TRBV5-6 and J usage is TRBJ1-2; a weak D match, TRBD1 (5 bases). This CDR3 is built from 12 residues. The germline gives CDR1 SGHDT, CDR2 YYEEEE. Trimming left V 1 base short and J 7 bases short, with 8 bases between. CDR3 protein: CASSLWRGGYTF. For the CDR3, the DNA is TGTGCCAGCAGCTTGTGGAGGGGTGGCTACACCTTC.

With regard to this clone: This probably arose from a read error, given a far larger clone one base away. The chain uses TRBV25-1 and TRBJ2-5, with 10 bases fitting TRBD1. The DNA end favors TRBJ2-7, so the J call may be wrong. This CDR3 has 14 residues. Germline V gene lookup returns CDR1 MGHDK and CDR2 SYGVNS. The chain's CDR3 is CASSLTGGTYEQYF. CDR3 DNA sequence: TGTGCCAGCAGTCTGACAGGGGGCACATACGAGCAGTACTTC.

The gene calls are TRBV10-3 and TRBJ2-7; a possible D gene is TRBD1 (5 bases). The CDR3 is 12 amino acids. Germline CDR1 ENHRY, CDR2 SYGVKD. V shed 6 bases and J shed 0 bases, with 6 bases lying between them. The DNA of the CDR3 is TGTGCCATCAGGCAGGGCTCCTACGAGCAGTACTTC. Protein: CAIRQGSYEQYF.

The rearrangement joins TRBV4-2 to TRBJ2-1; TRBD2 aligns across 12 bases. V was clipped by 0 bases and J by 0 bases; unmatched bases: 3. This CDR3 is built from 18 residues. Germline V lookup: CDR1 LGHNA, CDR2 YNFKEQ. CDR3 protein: CASSQDTSGRSSYNEQFF. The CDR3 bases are TGTGCCAGCAGCCAAGATACTAGCGGGAGGAGCTCCTACAATGAGCAGTTCTTC.

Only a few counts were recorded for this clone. CDR3 loop: CATDCRFLLSGNTIYF. As DNA, the CDR3 is TGTGCCACAGACTGTCGGTTTCTTTTATCTGGAAACACCATATATTTT. The rearrangement joins TRBV27 to TRBJ1-3; D call uncertain. Germline V gene lookup returns CDR1 MNHEY and CDR2 SMNVEV (reference sequence). The germline V and J ends were trimmed by 10 bases and 1 base, with 20 bases remaining between them. This CDR3 has 16 amino acids.

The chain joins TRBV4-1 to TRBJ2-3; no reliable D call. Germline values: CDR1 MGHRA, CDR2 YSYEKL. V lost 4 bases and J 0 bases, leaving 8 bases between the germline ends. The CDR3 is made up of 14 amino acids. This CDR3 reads CASSLLTSTDTQYF. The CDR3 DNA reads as TGCGCCAGCAGCCTACTTACTAGCACAGATACGCAGTATTTT.

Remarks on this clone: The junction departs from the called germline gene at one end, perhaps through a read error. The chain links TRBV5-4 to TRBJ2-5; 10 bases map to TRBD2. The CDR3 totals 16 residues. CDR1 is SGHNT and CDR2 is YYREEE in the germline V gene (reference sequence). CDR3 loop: CASSLSGRGPQEAQYF. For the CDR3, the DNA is TGTGCCAGCAGTCTAAGCGGGAGGGGCCCACAAGAGGCCCAGTACTTC.

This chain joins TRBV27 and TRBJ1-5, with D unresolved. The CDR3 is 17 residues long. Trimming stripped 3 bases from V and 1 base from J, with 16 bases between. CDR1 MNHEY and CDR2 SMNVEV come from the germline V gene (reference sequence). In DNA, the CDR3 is TGTGCCAGCAGTTTCAGAGGCAGAACGAAAAGCAATCAGCCCCAGCATTTT. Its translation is CASSFRGRTKSNQPQHF.